Following are 30 T cell receptor beta chains from one sample sequenced in a study of low-dose radiotherapy and immunotherapy resistance in tumors. Primers used for first-strand cDNA, a TRAV- and TRBV-specific set, covered both alpha and beta chains. Both a constant-region primer and a V-primer adapter served to amplify TCRs across 20 PCR cycles. MiXCR, run by TCRdb on the reads, gives a single entry per CDR3 protein. Counted here are approximately 91,000 distinct CDR3 sequences, 20% to 25% occurring once; the ten biggest clones make up more than 10%. Documented time point: after trial treatment. Documented treatment: LDRT plus nivolumab, ipilimumab, low-dose cyclophosphamide and aspirin (RACIN trial). Material: PBMCs, obtained after low-dose radiotherapy plus immunotherapy. The receptors originated from a female donor with ovarian cancer.

For this clonotype: This probably arose from a read error, given a far larger clone one base away. V and J are TRBV6-1 and TRBJ1-3; tentatively, D is TRBD1 (6 bases). The CDR3 covers 14 residues. Per the germline V gene, CDR1 is MNHNS and CDR2 is SASEGT. DNA of the CDR3: TGTGCCAGCAGTTTTGACAGGCCCAGAAACACCATACATTTT. This translates into CASSFDRPRNTIHF.

Many counts were recorded for this clonotype. The V call is TRBV6-6, the J call TRBJ1-2; TRBD1 aligns across 7 bases. This CDR3 contains 13 residues. The germline V gene has CDR1 MNHNY and CDR2 SVGAGI (reference sequence). The V segment lost 6 bases and the J segment 4 bases; nucleotides outside the gene matches: 5. The chain's CDR3 is CASRETGSYGYTF. CDR3 in DNA: TGTGCCAGCAGGGAGACAGGGTCCTATGGCTACACCTTC.

This clonotype was counted ten times or more. The chain combines TRBV5-1 with TRBJ2-5; D might be TRBD2 (6 bases). V was trimmed by 4 bases and J by 7 bases, leaving 17 bases between them. The CDR3 is 14 amino acids. The germline V gene has CDR1 SGHRS and CDR2 YFSETQ. CDR3 nucleotides: TGCGCCAGCAGCCCCGGCGGACTATACGGGACCCAGTACTTC. Translated, it gives CASSPGGLYGTQYF.

This clonotype was seen many times. The rearrangement joins TRBV5-6 to TRBJ2-3; 10 bases map to TRBD1. The CDR3 is 15 amino acids. Per the germline V gene, CDR1 is SGHDT and CDR2 is YYEEEE. With V trimmed by 5 bases and J by 2 bases, 5 bases remained unmatched. The chain's CDR3 is CASRRQGAITDTQYF. Written as DNA, the CDR3 is TGTGCCAGCAGGCGACAGGGGGCGATCACAGATACGCAGTATTTT. Supplemented by reference TRBV5-6 and TRBJ2-3, the full variable domain reads DAGVTQSPTHLIKTRGQQVTLRCSPKSGHDTVSWYQQALGQGPQFIFQYYEEEERQRGNFPDRFSGHQFPNYSSELNVNALLLGDSALYLCASRRQGAITDTQYFGPGTRLTVL.

V is TRBV19 and J is TRBJ2-2, with 9 nucleotides matching TRBD1. This CDR3 contains 16 residues. CDR1 LNHDA and CDR2 SQIVND come from the germline V gene (reference sequence). With 3 bases clipped from V and 0 bases from J, the junction kept 2 bases outside the gene matches. The CDR3 is CASSIRDRANTGELFF. The CDR3 DNA reads TGTGCCAGTAGTATTCGGGACAGGGCGAACACCGGGGAGCTGTTTTTT.

In this sample, this clonotype turned up many times. J is TRBJ1-1 and V is TRBV29-1; D is unclear. The V gene's germline CDR1 is SQVTM and CDR2 ANQGSEA. Trimming pared 7 bases from V and 0 bases from J, leaving 9 bases between. The CDR3 runs to 12 residues. CDR3 coding DNA: TGCAGCGGCGCAAGGATGAACACTGAAGCTTTCTTT. It encodes CSGARMNTEAFF.

In the case of this clonotype: Given a far larger clone just one base away, this is likely a sequencing read error. This chain joins TRBV6-6 and TRBJ2-1; D is perhaps TRBD1 or TRBD2 (6 bases each). The V gene's germline CDR1 is MNHNY and CDR2 SVGAGI (reference sequence). The CDR3 is 17 residues long. Trimming pared 6 bases from V and 9 bases from J, leaving 27 bases between. CDR3 nucleotide sequence: TGTGCCAGCAGACTCTTGAGTGGGATAGGGGGAGCGGGTGAGCAGTTCTTC. It encodes CASRLLSGIGGAGEQFF.

This clonotype appeared many times. The chain uses TRBV15 and TRBJ1-1; unclear D gene. The CDR3 covers 19 residues. Per the germline V gene, CDR1 is LNHNV and CDR2 is YYDKDF (reference sequence). V lost 0 bases and J 0 bases, leaving 20 bases between the germline ends. CDR3 sequence reads: CATSRDRKAGSGMNTEAFF. The CDR3 DNA is TGTGCCACCAGCAGAGATAGGAAAGCGGGGAGCGGGATGAACACTGAAGCTTTCTTT.

V gene TRBV5-1 combines with J gene TRBJ1-2; TRBD1 might be the D (5 bases). In germline, CDR1 is SGHRS, CDR2 YFSETQ. Trimming stripped 4 bases from V and 4 bases from J, with 11 bases between. This CDR3 comprises 13 residues. CDR3 loop: CASSEGIVYGYTF. In DNA, the CDR3 is TGCGCCAGCAGCGAGGGGATTGTCTATGGCTACACCTTC.

This clonotype was recorded at least ten times. V and J are TRBV10-3 and TRBJ2-5, with D perhaps matching TRBD2 (5 bases). Germline CDR1 reads ENHRY; CDR2 reads SYGVKD. The CDR3 is 15 amino acids. The ends were cut back, 6 bases at V and 0 bases at J, with 14 bases in the middle. CDR3 sequence reads: CAIREDLRDQETQYF. The CDR3 nucleotides are TGTGCCATCAGGGAGGATCTTAGGGACCAAGAGACCCAGTACTTC.

This clonotype was observed many times. V is TRBV29-1 and J is TRBJ2-1, with D possibly being TRBD1 (6 bases). The V and J ends lost 4 bases and 6 bases respectively, with 10 bases between them. This CDR3 comprises 12 residues. Germline assignment: CDR1 SQVTM and CDR2 ANQGSEA. In DNA form, the CDR3 reads TGCAGCGTTGGCCTAGGGGGCAATGAGCAGTTCTTC. This encodes CSVGLGGNEQFF.

In its sample, this clonotype was seen once. The rearrangement links TRBV7-2 to TRBJ1-1, with D tentatively TRBD1 (6 bases). V lost 1 base and J 7 bases, leaving 10 bases between the germline ends. CDR3 size: 13 residues. CDR1 SGHTA and CDR2 FQGNSA come from the germline V gene. The CDR3 is CASSLVGGFEAFF. DNA of the CDR3: TGTGCCAGCAGCTTAGTAGGGGGGTTTGAAGCTTTCTTT.

To note about this clonotype: A far larger clone is a single base away, which makes a read error likely. The chain couples TRBV6-6 to TRBJ2-1, with D possibly TRBD2 on 5 matching bases. V was cut by 9 bases and J by 6 bases, with 18 bases left in between. The CDR3 spans 14 residues. The germline CDR1 and CDR2 sequences are MNHNY and SVGAGI (reference sequence). The CDR3 spells CASQLMGRINEQFF. The DNA for the CDR3 is TGTGCCAGTCAATTAATGGGGAGAATCAATGAGCAGTTCTTC.

The chain has TRBV27 and TRBJ1-5; maybe TRBD1 (6 bases). V was pared by 7 bases and J by 3 bases, with 13 bases between. Germline CDR1 reads MNHEY; CDR2 reads SMNVEV (reference sequence). CDR3 length: 14 amino acids. CDR3 in DNA: TGTGCCAGCAACTTAGGACAGATCAATCAGCCCCAGCATTTT. Amino acids: CASNLGQINQPQHF.

A remark on this clonotype: Possible read error: a much larger clone is one base away. V usage is TRBV10-2 and J usage is TRBJ1-2, with TRBD1 identical over 9 bases. From germline, CDR1 is WSHSY and CDR2 SAAADI. This CDR3 spans 12 amino acids. This CDR3 reads CVSSRDRVGYTF. In DNA, the CDR3 is TGCGTCAGCAGCCGGGACAGGGTTGGCTACACCTTC.

This clonotype appeared many times. V gene TRBV2 combines with J gene TRBJ2-5; D is unresolved. The CDR3 runs 16 residues. The V end was cut by 5 bases, the J end by 4 bases, with 20 bases between. Germline V gives CDR1 SNHLY, CDR2 FYNNEI. The CDR3 sequence is CASSISHGSPTETQYF. DNA for the CDR3: TGTGCCAGCAGTATCTCTCATGGTAGCCCCACAGAGACCCAGTACTTC.

This clonotype was picked up many times. The rearrangement uses TRBV4-1 and TRBJ2-7; D unclear. Between the trimmed V and J ends, which lost 6 bases and 0 bases, there was a span of 18 bases. CDR1 is MGHRA, CDR2 YSYEKL, per germline. The CDR3 has 16 residues. CDR3 sequence: CASSDLSVLLSYEQYF. The CDR3 DNA follows: TGCGCCAGCAGTGACTTATCGGTACTTCTCTCCTACGAGCAGTACTTC.

This clonotype was found many times. The chain has TRBV14 and TRBJ2-5, with D possibly being TRBD2 (6 bases). The CDR3 spans 16 residues. The germline V gene has CDR1 SGHDN and CDR2 FVKESK. Trimming pared 0 bases from V and 0 bases from J, leaving 11 bases between. CDR3 bases: TGTGCCAGCAGCCAAGAATCGGGAGTAGACCAAGAGACCCAGTACTTC. Its translation: CASSQESGVDQETQYF.

This clonotype was counted ten times or more. The CDR3 sequence is CARGTGATNEKLFF. The CDR3 nucleotides are TGTGCCAGAGGGACAGGGGCAACTAATGAAAAACTGTTTTTT. This chain joins TRBV2 and TRBJ1-4, with 10 nucleotides matching TRBD1. Germline V gives CDR1 SNHLY, CDR2 FYNNEI. The junction had 1 base not matched to a gene; V was cut back by 9 bases and J by 0 bases. This CDR3 comprises 14 residues. The full variable domain, in which reference TRBV2 and TRBJ1-4 provide the parts outside the CDR3, is EPEVTQTPSHQVTQMGQEVILRCVPISNHLYFYWYRQILGQKVEFLVSFYNNEISEKSEIFDDQFSVERPDGSNFTLKIRSTKLEDSAMYFCARGTGATNEKLFFGSGTQLSVL.

About this clonotype: A read error is likely here: a far larger clone is one base away. The V and J genes are TRBV5-8 and TRBJ2-7; TRBD1 is a possible D gene (6 bases). In germline, CDR1 is SGHTS, CDR2 YDEGEE. The CDR3 loop spans 15 amino acids. V dropped 3 bases and J dropped 1 base, with 14 bases sitting between them. The DNA for the CDR3 is TGTGCCAGCAGCTGGCGGCAGGGGCGGTCCTACGAGCAGTACTTC. Protein: CASSWRQGRSYEQYF. The variable domain in full, completed from reference TRBV5-8 and TRBJ2-7, reads EAGVTQSPTHLIKTRGQQATLRCSPISGHTSVYWYQQALGLGLQFLLWYDEGEERNRGNFPPRFSGRQFPNYSSELNVNALELEDSALYLCASSWRQGRSYEQYFGPGTRLTVT.

This clonotype was detected ten times or more. The genes are TRBV7-3 and TRBJ1-1; the D is unclear. V lost 2 bases to trimming and J lost 1 base, with 8 bases between them. Germline values: CDR1 SGHTA, CDR2 FQGTGA. CDR3 length equals 14 residues. The CDR3 here is CASSLPIANTEAFF. The CDR3, as DNA: TGTGCCAGCAGCTTACCCATCGCGAACACTGAAGCTTTCTTT.

Concerning this clonotype: A far more abundant clone sits one base away, making this likely a read error. This rearrangement joins TRBV27 to TRBJ2-5; D possibly corresponds to TRBD2 (5 bases). The CDR3 totals 17 residues. Germline lookup yields CDR1 MNHEY and CDR2 SMNVEV (reference sequence). Trimming removed 8 bases at V and 11 bases at J, with 33 bases between. The DNA for the CDR3 is TGTGCCAGCGGGGTCTCAAGCTTTGGGATTTCGGGAAATGAGCAGTACTTC. It yields the protein CASGVSSFGISGNEQYF.

Of note for this clonotype: With a much larger clone just one base away, this may be a read error. V usage is TRBV2 and J usage is TRBJ2-7; 9 bases line up with TRBD1. Germline-derived CDR1 and CDR2 are SNHLY and FYNNEI. The CDR3 has 14 residues. The CDR3 bases are TGTGCCTGCAGACCAACAGGGGGCTTTGGCGAGCAGTACTTC. It codes for CACRPTGGFGEQYF.

This clonotype was observed many times. The chain has TRBV9 and TRBJ2-2; possibly TRBD1 or TRBD2 for D (5 bases each). The V gene's germline CDR1 is SGDLS and CDR2 YYNGEE. The CDR3 runs to 15 residues. V lost 0 bases, J lost 2 bases, and 8 bases lay in between. The CDR3 nucleotides read TGTGCCAGCAGCGTAGGGGGGTCAAACACCGGGGAGCTGTTTTTT. It encodes CASSVGGSNTGELFF. Combining the CDR3 with reference TRBV9 and TRBJ2-2 gives the whole variable domain DSGVTQTPKHLITATGQRVTLRCSPRSGDLSVYWYQQSLDQGLQFLIQYYNGEERAKGNILERFSAQQFPDLHSELNLSSLELGDSALYFCASSVGGSNTGELFFGEGSRLTVL.

This clonotype came up many times. This chain joins TRBV10-1 and TRBJ2-3; 10 nucleotides align to TRBD1. Looked up from germline, CDR1 is WNHNN and CDR2 is SYGVQD (reference sequence). The CDR3 is 16 residues long. Losses at the gene ends were 3 bases for V and 3 bases for J; bases not matched to a gene: 6. The CDR3 nucleotides are TGCGCCAGCAGTGACCCGACAGGGGGCTTGACAGATACGCAGTATTTT. This sequence encodes CASSDPTGGLTDTQYF.

This chain connects TRBV7-6 to TRBJ2-7, with a possible D match to TRBD1 (5 bases). Germline lookup yields CDR1 SGHVS and CDR2 FNYEAQ. CDR3 length equals 14 residues. Trimming removed 4 bases at V and 5 bases at J, with 15 bases between. CDR3 bases: TGTGCCAGCAGCTACTTAGGGGTGACACACGAGCAGTACTTC. Amino acid sequence: CASSYLGVTHEQYF.

This clonotype occurred many times. The chain couples TRBV19 to TRBJ2-3; no reliable D call. CDR1 is LNHDA and CDR2 is SQIVND in the germline V gene (reference sequence). CDR3 length: 12 residues. V lost 3 bases and J 10 bases, leaving 11 bases between the germline ends. CDR3 region: CASSIGSAAQYF. In DNA form, the CDR3 reads TGTGCCAGTAGTATCGGCTCGGCAGCGCAGTATTTT.

In this sample, this clonotype turned up many times. The chain combines TRBV23-1 with TRBJ2-7, with no clear D. TRBV23-1 falls under the ORF class, with uncertain function. Deletions cut 4 bases from V and 7 bases from J, with 11 bases between. This CDR3 region has 12 residues. The CDR3 DNA reads as TGCGCCAGCAGTCCCCAATTGCGGGAGCAGTACTTC. It translates to CASSPQLREQYF.

This clonotype was found many times. The chain uses TRBV6-6 and TRBJ2-3; 11 positions match TRBD2. The V gene's germline CDR1 is MNHNY and CDR2 SVGAGI (reference sequence). The CDR3 spans 18 residues. Trimming at V came to 0 bases and at J to 0 bases, leaving 5 bases not matched to a gene. CDR3: CASSYSTSGTRSTDTQYF. The DNA of the CDR3 is TGTGCCAGCAGTTACTCGACTAGCGGGACCCGTAGCACAGATACGCAGTATTTT.

Many counts were recorded for this clonotype. The chain uses TRBV6-5 and TRBJ1-1; 12 nucleotides line up with TRBD1. This CDR3 region has 16 residues. The germline gives CDR1 MNHEY, CDR2 SVGAGI. With V trimmed by 5 bases and J by 5 bases, 9 bases remained unmatched. Here the CDR3 reads CASSARDRGPSTEAFF. DNA of the CDR3: TGTGCCAGCAGTGCCCGGGACAGGGGGCCGAGTACTGAAGCTTTCTTT.